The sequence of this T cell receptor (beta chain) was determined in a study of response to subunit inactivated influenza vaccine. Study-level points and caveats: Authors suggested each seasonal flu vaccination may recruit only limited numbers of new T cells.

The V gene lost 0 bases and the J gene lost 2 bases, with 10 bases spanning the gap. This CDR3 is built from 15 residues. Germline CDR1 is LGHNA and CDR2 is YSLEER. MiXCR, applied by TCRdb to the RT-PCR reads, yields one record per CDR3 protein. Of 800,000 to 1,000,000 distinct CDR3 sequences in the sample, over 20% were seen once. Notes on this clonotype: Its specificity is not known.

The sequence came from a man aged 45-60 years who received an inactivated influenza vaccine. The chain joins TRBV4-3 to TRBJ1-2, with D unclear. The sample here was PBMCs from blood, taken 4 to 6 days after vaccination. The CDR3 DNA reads TGCGCCAGCAGCCAAGATCGTCTAGGGAACTATGGCTACACCTTC. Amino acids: CASSQDRLGNYGYTF.